The rows below give T cell receptor beta chains drawn from one sample of a study of T cell responses to AZD1222 COVID-19 vaccine. Profiling relied on immunoSEQ multiplex PCR, and the TCRdb table lists in-frame clones only, not all of them. Of over 110,000 clones listed, 85% to 95% are singletons. The sequencing here drew on peripheral blood, taken on day 0 of AZD1222 vaccination. The source of these receptors is an adult in good health. CDR3s include the opening cysteine and the closing phenylalanine or tryptophan. The order of the fields is J gene, D gene, V gene, clone size, CDR3 protein, CDR3 DNA. The D gene is left open where the match is weak. For some rows the clone size is stated as once, few or many, or as a class when expanded; others skip it.

TRBJ2-3	NA	TRBV7-8	NA	CASNNFGATSRDTQYF	TGTGCCAGCAACAACTTTGGAGCTACCTCGCGGGATACGCAGTATTTT
TRBJ2-7	NA	TRBV5-1	NA	CASSPGVDDEQYF	TGCGCCAGCAGCCCGGGAGTAGACGACGAGCAGTACTTC
TRBJ1-5	NA	TRBV10-3	NA	CAISESGTVNQPQHF	TGTGCCATCAGTGAGTCCGGGACGGTGAATCAGCCCCAGCATTTT
TRBJ1-5	NA	TRBV6-5	NA	CASSPRRVPNQPQHF	TGTGCCAGCAGCCCCCGACGGGTCCCAAATCAGCCCCAGCATTTT
TRBJ1-5	NA	TRBV19	NA	CASRFGSQPQHF	TGTGCCAGTAGGTTCGGGTCTCAGCCCCAGCATTTT
TRBJ2-1	TRBD2	TRBV4-3	NA	CASSIRGGNEQFF	TGCGCCAGCAGCATACGCGGGGGGAATGAGCAGTTCTTC
TRBJ2-2	TRBD1	TRBV11-3	NA	CASSRGRTGVTGELFF	TGTGCCAGCAGCCGCGGTAGGACAGGGGTCACCGGGGAGCTGTTTTTT
TRBJ1-3	NA	TRBV5-1	few	CASSPFGQEIGTIYF	TGCGCCAGCAGCCCTTTCGGGCAGGAAATAGGCACCATATATTTT
TRBJ1-5	NA	TRBV28	NA	CASSLGQPRANQPQHF	TGTGCCAGCAGTCTAGGACAGCCAAGGGCCAATCAGCCCCAGCATTTT
TRBJ2-4	NA	TRBV7-9	once	CASSSEPQNQYF	TGTGCCAGCAGCTCCGAACCCCAGAATCAGTACTTC
TRBJ2-1	TRBD1	TRBV11-3	NA	CASSSDSGGEQFF	TGTGCCAGCAGCTCAGACTCAGGGGGTGAGCAGTTCTTC
TRBJ2-3	TRBD2	TRBV5-1	NA	CASSLLAGASARDTQYF	TGCGCCAGCAGCCTATTAGCGGGGGCCTCCGCGCGGGATACGCAGTATTTT
TRBJ1-1	NA	TRBV5-1	NA	CASSFENTEAFF	TGCGCCAGCAGCTTTGAAAACACTGAAGCTTTCTTT
TRBJ2-1	NA	TRBV24-1	NA	CATSDPDDYNEQFF	TGTGCCACCAGTGATCCCGACGATTACAATGAGCAGTTCTTC
TRBJ2-7	TRBD2	TRBV9	NA	CASTRGLSGDSYEQYF	TGTGCCAGCACCCGCGGGTTGAGCGGGGACTCCTACGAGCAGTACTTC
TRBJ1-1	NA	TRBV25-1	NA	CASSGGVTWNTEAFF	TGTGCCAGCAGTGGGGGTGTAACTTGGAACACTGAAGCTTTCTTT
TRBJ1-1	NA	TRBV7-3	NA	CASSSQGYTEAFF	TGTGCCAGCAGCTCACAGGGTTACACTGAAGCTTTCTTT
TRBJ2-7	NA	TRBV4-1	NA	CASSQGYSELYEQYF	TGCGCCAGCAGCCAAGGTTATAGCGAGCTCTACGAGCAGTACTTC
TRBJ1-2	NA	TRBV21-1	NA	CASSKSGYTF	TGTGCCAGCAGCAAGTCTGGCTACACCTTC
TRBJ1-1	NA	TRBV4-3	NA	CASSQAPPTVNTEAFF	TGCGCCAGCAGCCAAGCACCCCCGACAGTGAACACTGAAGCTTTCTTT
TRBJ1-1	NA	TRBV18	NA	CASSPFRLVGSNTEAFF	TGTGCCAGCTCACCTTTCAGGTTGGTGGGATCGAACACTGAAGCTTTCTTT
TRBJ2-1	TRBD2	TRBV28	NA	CASSFPTTSGTATNEQFF	TGTGCCAGCAGTTTCCCCACCACTAGCGGGACAGCTACCAATGAGCAGTTCTTC
TRBJ2-1	NA	TRBV9	NA	CASSVSGTPTHEQFF	TGTGCCAGCAGCGTAAGCGGGACACCTACGCATGAGCAGTTCTTC
TRBJ1-2	TRBD1	TRBV5-1	NA	CASSSTGVGHYGYTF	TGCGCCAGCAGCTCGACAGGGGTTGGGCACTATGGCTACACCTTC
TRBJ2-7	TRBD2	TRBV7-6	NA	CASSHPFGRANEQYF	TGTGCCAGCAGCCATCCTTTCGGGAGGGCCAACGAGCAGTACTTC
TRBJ2-7	NA	TRBV19	NA	CASSPGPQAKQYF	TGTGCCAGTAGCCCAGGTCCCCAGGCTAAGCAGTACTTC
TRBJ2-5	NA	TRBV6-2/TRBV6-3	NA	CASSYFSQTQYF	TGTGCCAGCAGTTACTTCTCGCAGACCCAGTACTTC
TRBJ1-4	NA	TRBV28	NA	CASSLTSQGEKLFF	TGTGCCAGCAGTTTAACGTCCCAGGGGGAAAAACTGTTTTTT
TRBJ1-2	NA	TRBV5-4	NA	CASSFSGVYGYTF	TGTGCCAGCAGCTTCAGTGGGGTCTATGGCTACACCTTC
TRBJ1-6	NA	TRBV21-1	NA	CASSKDAGQGDSPLHF	TGTGCCAGCAGCAAAGACGCGGGACAGGGGGATTCACCCCTCCACTTT
TRBJ2-1	NA	TRBV4-3	NA	CASSQGTDSSYNEQFF	TGCGCCAGCAGCCAAGGGACAGACAGCTCCTACAATGAGCAGTTCTTC